These T cell receptor beta chains were read from a single sample in a study of blood T cell repertoires in COVID-19. Libraries were prepared by immunoSEQ multiplex PCR; TCRdb keeps only in-frame clonotypes and omits some of them. Found here are about 130,000 clones, roughly 79% of them singletons; the top ten hold about a tenth. The sequencing sample was made of peripheral blood. These receptors all stem from a human donor in a cohort sampled during active COVID-19. Each CDR3 is given with its conserved first and last residue. A D gene is named only where the DNA matches it firmly.

v_call	d_call	j_call	cdr3_aa
TRBV7-9	NA	TRBJ1-2	CASSLGQINYGYTF
TRBV19	TRBD1	TRBJ2-2	CASTSVPGQITGELFF
TRBV6-6	NA	TRBJ2-5	CASSSTAIQETQYF
TRBV5-6	NA	TRBJ2-3	CASSLVDRRGSDTQYF
TRBV6-5	NA	TRBJ2-7	CASRGEYRASEQYF
TRBV7-6	NA	TRBJ1-1	CASSSGHPTNTEAFF
TRBV3-1/TRBV3-2	TRBD1	TRBJ1-5	CASSRGQGHQPQHF
TRBV7-2	NA	TRBJ1-2	CASSLQGFNYGYTF
TRBV5-1	NA	TRBJ1-6	CASSLDPSSPLHF
TRBV7-9	TRBD1	TRBJ2-7	CASSSLRGPYEQYF
TRBV19	NA	TRBJ1-5	CASGRGDNQPQHF
TRBV3-1/TRBV3-2	TRBD1	TRBJ1-5	CASSQEAGGYGQPQHF
TRBV5-4	NA	TRBJ2-5	CASSFQGWETQYF
TRBV5-4	NA	TRBJ1-2	CASSFGDYGYTF
TRBV7-9	NA	TRBJ1-1	CASSPSQGVTNTEAFF
TRBV28	NA	TRBJ2-1	CASSLRNEQFF
TRBV10-2	NA	TRBJ1-4	CASSDWFLDGTNEKLFF
TRBV30	TRBD1	TRBJ2-2	CAFGTGSSTGELFF
TRBV9	NA	TRBJ1-4	CASSVGTGINEKLFF
TRBV18	TRBD2	TRBJ2-1	CASSQPGLAQNNEQFF
TRBV29-1	TRBD1	TRBJ1-2	CSVAPGGGDGYTF
TRBV28	NA	TRBJ1-6	CASSLESSYNSPLHF
TRBV2	NA	TRBJ1-5	CASSGQDNNQPQHF
TRBV11-2	TRBD2	TRBJ2-5	CASSPSGGAVPSSETQYF
TRBV3-1/TRBV3-2	NA	TRBJ1-6	CASSQGTPNSPLHF
TRBV7-8	NA	TRBJ2-7	CASSLKEGSDYEQYF
TRBV7-6	NA	TRBJ2-5	CASSFLVGPQETQYF
TRBV11-2	NA	TRBJ2-7	CASSANRISSYEQYF
TRBV24-1	NA	TRBJ1-2	CATSDSPGRGGDGYTF
TRBV6-5	NA	TRBJ2-7	CASKEGQATYEQYF
TRBV7-9	TRBD1	TRBJ1-2	CASSDLGQAPSYGYTF
TRBV30	NA	TRBJ2-3	CAWGPGFTDTQYF
TRBV6-5	NA	TRBJ1-1	CASRHPSGFGTEAFF
TRBV5-1	TRBD1	TRBJ2-7	CASSTRTGSYEQYF
TRBV20-1	TRBD2	TRBJ2-7	CSASGRGGAYEQYF
TRBV18	TRBD1	TRBJ2-5	CASSPLNFGTAGGETQYF
TRBV6-5	NA	TRBJ2-7	CASSYSKQGYEQYF
TRBV6-5	TRBD1	TRBJ1-2	CASGQGKDYTF
TRBV9	NA	TRBJ2-2	CASSVEGAWNTGELFF
TRBV7-8	NA	TRBJ2-6	CASSLAGGSGANVLTF
TRBV15	NA	TRBJ2-3	CATSRGQTVDTQYF